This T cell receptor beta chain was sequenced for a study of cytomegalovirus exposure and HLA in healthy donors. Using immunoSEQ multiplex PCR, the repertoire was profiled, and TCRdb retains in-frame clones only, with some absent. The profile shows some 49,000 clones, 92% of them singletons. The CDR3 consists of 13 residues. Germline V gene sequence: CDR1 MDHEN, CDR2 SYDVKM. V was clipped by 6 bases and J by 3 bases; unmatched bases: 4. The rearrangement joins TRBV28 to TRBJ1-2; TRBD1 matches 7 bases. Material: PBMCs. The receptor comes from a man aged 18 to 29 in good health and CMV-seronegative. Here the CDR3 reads CASRTGFDYGYTF. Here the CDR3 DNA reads TGTGCCAGCAGGACAGGGTTTGACTATGGCTACACCTTC.